This T cell receptor beta chain comes out of a study of blood T cell repertoires in COVID-19. Per the original methods: The authors estimated nucleated cell counts from reference gene primer amplification. Repertoires were generated with immunoSEQ multiplex PCR, while TCRdb's copy carries only in-frame clones and drops some. That table furnishes V, J and clone size, whereas the DNA furnished D and trimming. The sample lists fewer than 200,000 clones, around 82% occurring once. In germline, CDR1 is LGHDT, CDR2 YNNKEL (reference sequence). The CDR3 is 15 residues long. V was clipped by 1 base and J by 0 bases, with 7 bases between them.

This chain joins TRBV3-1 (or the pseudogene TRBV3-2) and TRBJ2-1; D ambiguous. The TCR sequence derives from a woman aged 45-65 years in a cohort exposed to, infected with or recovered from COVID-19 (not recorded which). The sequenced sample consisted of PBMCs or T cells enriched from blood (not recorded which). The CDR3 coding sequence is TGTGCCAGCAGCCAAGTTTGGAGCTCCTACAATGAGCAGTTCTTC. Amino acids: CASSQVWSSYNEQFF.